Sequencing of this TCR beta chain was carried out in a study of T cell repertoires in cytomegalovirus infection. About the research overall: Both recently identified HLA-C-restricted and well-studied HLA-B-restricted CMV epitopes were used in the study.

Germline V CDR1 and CDR2: MGHRA, YSYEKL. CDR3 size: 15 residues. Trimming removed 1 base at V and 3 bases at J, with 11 bases between. Study-level points and caveats: HLA-C-restricted CMV clonotypes gave the most frequent clonotype in two of eight donors.

In its sample, this clonotype was seen a few times. The antigen remains undetermined. MiXCR, applied by TCRdb to the reads, yields one record per CDR3 protein. The data hold roughly 920,000 distinct CDR3 sequences, with approximately 31% observed a single time. This clonotype was sampled from a human donor in good health (CMV status not recorded). Some clones in this sample may be carry-over from other donors' samples. This rearrangement joins TRBV4-1 to TRBJ2-3; a weak D match, TRBD1 (7 bases). The sample was cultured CD8+ T cells from PBMCs, taken from culture after CMV antigen stimulation. In nucleotides, the CDR3 is TGCGCCAGCAGCCAAGTCCAGGGGGGTACAGATACGCAGTATTTT. It is translated as CASSQVQGGTDTQYF.